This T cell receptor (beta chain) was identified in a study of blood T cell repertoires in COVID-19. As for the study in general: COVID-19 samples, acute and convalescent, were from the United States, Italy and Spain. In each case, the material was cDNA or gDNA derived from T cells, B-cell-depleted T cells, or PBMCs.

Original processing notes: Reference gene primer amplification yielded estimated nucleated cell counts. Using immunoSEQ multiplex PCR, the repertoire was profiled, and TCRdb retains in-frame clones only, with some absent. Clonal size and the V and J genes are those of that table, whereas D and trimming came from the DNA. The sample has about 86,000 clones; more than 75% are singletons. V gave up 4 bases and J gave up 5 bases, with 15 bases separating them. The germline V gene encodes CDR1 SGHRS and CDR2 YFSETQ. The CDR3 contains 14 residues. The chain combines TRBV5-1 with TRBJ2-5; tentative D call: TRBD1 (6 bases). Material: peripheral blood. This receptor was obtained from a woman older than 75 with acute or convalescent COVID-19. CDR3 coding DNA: TGCGCCAGCAGCGAGGGGGTCCCGGCGGAGACCCAGTACTTC. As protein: CASSEGVPAETQYF.